These 27 T cell receptor beta chains were sequenced from one sample in a study of CD8 T cells in ankylosing spondylitis. TCRdb re-called the 5' RACE reads through MiXCR, storing one row per CDR3 protein. This sample has fewer than 350,000 distinct CDR3 sequences, with around a tenth found just once. Sequenced sample: blood, either unsorted or a sorted T cell fraction (not recorded which). These receptors were collected from a female donor with ankylosing spondylitis or in good health (not recorded which).

This clonotype turned up a few times. The chain combines TRBV5-6 with TRBJ2-3; D not resolved. This CDR3 contains 16 residues. Germline V gene sequence: CDR1 SGHDT, CDR2 YYEEEE. With 6 bases removed from V and 2 bases from J, the gap between germline ends came to 19 bases. CDR3 loop: CASTSALGRITDTQYF. Here the CDR3 DNA reads TGTGCCAGCACCTCCGCCCTAGGACGAATCACAGATACGCAGTATTTT.

This clonotype has only a few counts. This chain connects TRBV29-1 to TRBJ2-2, with a weak D call TRBD2 (7 bases). Per the germline V gene, CDR1 is SQVTM and CDR2 is ANQGSEA. V was pared by 4 bases and J by 5 bases, with 11 bases between. The CDR3 sequence is 13 residues long. CDR3 in amino acids: CSVGGGMTGELFF. Written as DNA, the CDR3 is TGCAGCGTTGGGGGGGGCATGACCGGGGAGCTGTTTTTT.

This clonotype appeared a few times. CDR3 sequence: CASSPRLGTDTQYF. The CDR3 DNA reads TGCGCCAGCTCCCCGCGCCTCGGCACAGATACGCAGTATTTT. The chain links TRBV4-1 to TRBJ2-3; no firm D call. The germline V and J ends were trimmed by 8 bases and 1 base, with 13 bases remaining between them. Germline V gene lookup returns CDR1 MGHRA and CDR2 YSYEKL. This CDR3 region has 14 residues.

This clonotype was found many times. The J gene is TRBJ2-1, the V gene TRBV20-1; D may be TRBD2 (6 bases). This CDR3 region has 16 residues. Germline V gene data show CDR1 as DFQATT and CDR2 as SNEGSKA (reference sequence). The ends were cut back, 0 bases at V and 9 bases at J, with 21 bases in the middle. CDR3 in amino acids: CSARDLRGTGGIEQFF. The DNA of the CDR3 is TGCAGTGCTAGAGATTTGCGGGGCACCGGCGGGATTGAGCAGTTCTTC.

The V gene is TRBV5-1, the J gene TRBJ1-4, with a weak D call TRBD1 (5 bases). This CDR3 comprises 14 residues. Germline lookup yields CDR1 SGHRS and CDR2 YFSETQ. V was trimmed by 4 bases and J by 5 bases, leaving 12 bases between them. CDR3 sequence (DNA): TGCGCCAGCAGCCCGGGGCGGTTGAATGAAAAACTGTTTTTT. Translated: CASSPGRLNEKLFF.

This clonotype was seen repeatedly, ten times or more. The chain joins TRBV19 to TRBJ2-7; TRBD1 might be the D (6 bases). Germline values: CDR1 LNHDA, CDR2 SQIVND (reference sequence). V was cut by 5 bases and J by 6 bases, with 14 bases left in between. The CDR3 totals 13 residues. CDR3 DNA: TGTGCCAGTAGTCCCCAAACAGGGCCCGAGCAGTACTTC. This codes for CASSPQTGPEQYF.

This clonotype was seen many times. The V and J genes are TRBV29-1 and TRBJ1-1; unclear D gene. CDR1 is SQVTM, CDR2 ANQGSEA, per germline. This CDR3 has 12 amino acids. Deletions cut 6 bases from V and 1 base from J, with 9 bases between. The CDR3 loop reads CSVLLTNTEAFF. The DNA of the CDR3 is TGCAGCGTCCTTCTTACGAACACTGAAGCTTTCTTT.

This clonotype appeared many times. The chain employs TRBV29-1 and TRBJ2-3; possibly TRBD2 for D (5 bases). The CDR3 has 12 amino acids. Trimming pared 4 bases from V and 4 bases from J, leaving 9 bases between. Germline CDR1 SQVTM, CDR2 ANQGSEA. In DNA, the CDR3 is TGCAGCGTTGTTGGGAGCTCAGATACGCAGTATTTT. Translated: CSVVGSSDTQYF.

The J gene is TRBJ1-1, the V gene TRBV7-9; TRBD1 matches at 7 bases. The length of the CDR3 is 16 residues. Per germline, CDR1 SEHNR and CDR2 FQNEAQ (reference sequence). V lost 5 bases to trimming and J lost 5 bases; unmatched junction nucleotides: 14. CDR3 region: CASSHNRDRGRTEAFF. DNA for the CDR3: TGTGCCAGCAGCCACAATCGCGATAGGGGGCGGACTGAAGCTTTCTTT.

This clonotype was seen many times. The genes are TRBV5-1 and TRBJ1-5; the D gene is possibly TRBD1 (5 bases). Germline CDR1 reads SGHRS; CDR2 reads YFSETQ. Deletions cut 0 bases from V and 8 bases from J, with 15 bases between. The CDR3 sequence is 15 residues long. The CDR3 sequence is CASSLAGQGAEPQHF. CDR3 DNA: TGCGCCAGCAGCTTGGCCGGTCAGGGCGCGGAGCCCCAGCATTTT. Looking up the rest from reference TRBV5-1 and TRBJ1-5 gives the full variable domain: KAGVTQTPRYLIKTRGQQVTLSCSPISGHRSVSWYQQTPGQGLQFLFEYFSETQRNKGNFPGRFSGRQFSNSRSEMNVSTLELGDSALYLCASSLAGQGAEPQHFGDGTRLSIL.

This clonotype was observed at least ten times. The V call is TRBV5-1, the J call TRBJ2-1; the match to TRBD1 covers 7 bases. CDR1 is SGHRS, CDR2 YFSETQ, per germline. CDR3 length equals 15 residues. Germline trimming cut 4 bases from V and 0 bases from J; bases unmatched to any gene: 4. CDR3 loop: CASSHRDSSYNEQFF. The CDR3 DNA reads as TGCGCCAGCAGCCACAGGGACAGCTCCTACAATGAGCAGTTCTTC.

This clonotype appeared many times. The genes are TRBV20-1 and TRBJ2-3; TRBD2 agrees at 14 bases. CDR3 length equals 16 residues. Germline lookup yields CDR1 DFQATT and CDR2 SNEGSKA (reference sequence). The V segment lost 3 bases and the J segment 2 bases; nucleotides outside the gene matches: 4. CDR3 protein: CSARTSGRALTDTQYF. The CDR3 DNA is TGCAGTGCTAGGACTAGCGGGAGGGCCCTCACAGATACGCAGTATTTT.

A few counts support this clonotype. The V and J genes are TRBV2 and TRBJ1-1, with 9 bases that match TRBD1. The germline V gene has CDR1 SNHLY and CDR2 FYNNEI. CDR3 length: 18 residues. V lost 7 bases and J lost 1; bases outside the gene matches: 16. CDR3 DNA sequence: TGTGCCAGCAATCGGGTGCCGGGACAGGGTCTTCGGAACACTGAAGCTTTCTTT. Encoded protein: CASNRVPGQGLRNTEAFF.

The chain couples TRBV7-9 to TRBJ1-1; the D gene is possibly TRBD1 (5 bases). Trimming pared 4 bases from V and 1 base from J, leaving 13 bases between. CDR3 length: 15 residues. Germline loops: CDR1 SEHNR, CDR2 FQNEAQ (reference sequence). This chain's CDR3 is CASSSPRQTNTEAFF. The CDR3 DNA reads TGTGCCAGCAGCTCGCCCCGACAGACGAACACTGAAGCTTTCTTT.

This chain links TRBV2 with TRBJ1-5, with TRBD1 as a possible D gene (6 bases). The CDR3 covers 18 residues. Trimming left V 6 bases short and J 0 bases short, with 21 bases between. Germline CDR1 and CDR2: SNHLY and FYNNEI. The CDR3 here is CASSLNAGTFNSNQPQHF. DNA of the CDR3: TGTGCCAGCAGCCTAAACGCCGGGACATTTAATAGCAATCAGCCCCAGCATTTT. The full variable domain, with the rest looked up from reference TRBV2 and TRBJ1-5, is EPEVTQTPSHQVTQMGQEVILRCVPISNHLYFYWYRQILGQKVEFLVSFYNNEISEKSEIFDDQFSVERPDGSNFTLKIRSTKLEDSAMYFCASSLNAGTFNSNQPQHFGDGTRLSIL.

This clonotype was detected ten times or more. The chain recombines TRBV6-1 with TRBJ2-7; D might be TRBD1 (5 bases). The length of the CDR3 is 15 residues. Trimming stripped 5 bases from V and 3 bases from J, with 17 bases between. From germline, CDR1 is MNHNS and CDR2 SASEGT. CDR3 in amino acids: CASSPDIYNHYEQYF. CDR3 DNA: TGTGCCAGCAGTCCGGACATCTATAATCACTACGAGCAGTACTTC.

In this sample, this clonotype turned up many times. The chain recombines TRBV7-8 with TRBJ2-2; D is undetermined. The germline V gene has CDR1 SGHVS and CDR2 FQNEAQ. V lost 2 bases, J lost 6 bases, and 7 bases lay in between. The CDR3 runs 13 residues. The CDR3 sequence: CASSLLNPGELFF. CDR3 bases: TGTGCCAGCAGCTTACTAAACCCCGGGGAGCTGTTTTTT.

This clonotype was picked up many times. The rearrangement uses TRBV5-8 and TRBJ2-3, with TRBD2 matching over 7 bases. Germline CDR1 SGHTS, CDR2 YDEGEE. This CDR3 has 15 amino acids. The trim removed 4 bases at V and 2 bases at J, leaving 7 bases unmatched. The CDR3 is CASSRLGGDTDTQYF. CDR3 coding DNA: TGTGCCAGCAGCCGGCTTGGGGGGGACACAGATACGCAGTATTTT.

CDR3 amino acids: CAICPPGGATFLPDTQYF. DNA for the CDR3: TGTGCCATCTGCCCTCCAGGGGGGGCCACCTTCCTCCCAGATACGCAGTATTTT. The rearrangement joins TRBV10-3 to TRBJ2-3; D possibly matches TRBD1 or TRBD2 (7 bases each). Deletions cut 8 bases from V and 4 bases from J, with 28 bases between. The CDR3 spans 18 residues. The V gene's germline CDR1 is ENHRY and CDR2 SYGVKD.

There are many counts of this clonotype. This rearrangement joins TRBV28 to TRBJ2-3, with a possible D match to TRBD2 (5 bases). V lost 1 base, J lost 8 bases, and 16 bases lay in between. There are 15 residues in the CDR3. Germline-derived CDR1 and CDR2 are MDHEN and SYDVKM. This CDR3 is CASSLSGGPLGTQYF. DNA of the CDR3: TGTGCCAGCAGTTTATCCGGCGGGCCTTTAGGTACGCAGTATTTT. The variable domain in full, with the rest retrieved from reference TRBV28 and TRBJ2-3, is DVKVTQSSRYLVKRTGEKVFLECVQDMDHENMFWYRQDPGLGLRLIYFSYDVKMKEKGDIPEGYSVSREKKERFSLILESASTNQTSMYLCASSLSGGPLGTQYFGPGTRLTVL.

This clonotype was detected ten times or more. This rearrangement joins TRBV20-1 to TRBJ2-5; tentative D call: TRBD1 (6 bases). This CDR3 is 15 amino acids long. The germline V gene encodes CDR1 DFQATT and CDR2 SNEGSKA (reference sequence). V was trimmed by 6 bases and J by 0 bases, leaving 17 bases between them. CDR3 in amino acids: CSASIERGYQETQYF. For the CDR3, the DNA is TGCAGTGCCAGCATTGAGAGGGGGTACCAAGAGACCCAGTACTTC.

This clonotype occurred many times. The J gene is TRBJ2-7, the V gene TRBV5-1; the match to TRBD2 covers 7 bases. Germline-derived CDR1 and CDR2 are SGHRS and YFSETQ. CDR3 length: 15 amino acids. The J segment lost 6 bases and the V segment lost 0 bases, leaving 9 bases of the junction unmatched. The CDR3 sequence: CASSLEAGAYREQYF. DNA of the CDR3: TGCGCCAGCAGCTTGGAGGCGGGAGCCTATCGCGAGCAGTACTTC.

The table lists this clonotype with a few counts. The V gene is TRBV7-9, the J gene TRBJ2-1; TRBD1 might be the D (7 bases). Germline-derived CDR1 and CDR2 are SEHNR and FQNEAQ (reference sequence). Trimming cost V 4 bases and J 10 bases, with 17 bases left between them. The CDR3 is made up of 14 amino acids. As DNA, the CDR3 is TGTGCCAGCAGCTACTCTGGAGGGGGCAAAGAGCAGTTCTTC. It encodes CASSYSGGGKEQFF.

At least ten counts were recorded for this clonotype. The chain combines TRBV20-1 with TRBJ1-4; a weak D match, TRBD1 (6 bases). CDR3 length: 14 residues. CDR1 is DFQATT and CDR2 is SNEGSKA in the germline V gene (reference sequence). The germline V and J ends were trimmed by 4 bases and 3 bases, with 12 bases remaining between them. CDR3 DNA: TGCAGTGCTACAGCAGGGGAGGCTAATGAAAAACTGTTTTTT. Translated: CSATAGEANEKLFF.

This clonotype was counted many times. The J gene is TRBJ2-5, the V gene TRBV10-3, with 8 nucleotides matching TRBD2. Germline CDR1 reads ENHRY; CDR2 reads SYGVKD. CDR3 size: 13 residues. J was trimmed by 1 base and V by 10 bases; bases with no gene match: 5. In DNA, the CDR3 is TGTGCCACCAAACTAGCGGTCCAAGAGACCCAGTACTTC. Its translation: CATKLAVQETQYF.

This clonotype was seen many times. This chain joins TRBV20-1 and TRBJ1-2, with no clear D. Per the germline V gene, CDR1 is DFQATT and CDR2 is SNEGSKA (reference sequence). This CDR3 is 12 amino acids long. The V end lost 1 base, the J end lost 4 bases, and 7 bases lay between the germline ends. The CDR3 sequence: CSARGQGYGYTF. The DNA for the CDR3 is TGCAGTGCTAGAGGCCAAGGCTATGGCTACACCTTC.

With regard to this clonotype: This may be a read error: a much more frequent sequence differs by one nucleotide. This chain connects TRBV5-1 to TRBJ1-1; D gene ambiguous. Germline V lookup: CDR1 SGHRS, CDR2 YFSETQ. There are 13 residues in the CDR3. The V end was cut by 7 bases, the J end by 1 base, with 11 bases between. The CDR3 bases are TGCGCCAGCGGCTATGCGAAGAACACTGAAGCTTTCTTT. It yields the protein CASGYAKNTEAFF.